Presented here are 22 T cell receptor beta chains from one specimen sequenced in a study of T cell responses to AZD1222 COVID-19 vaccine. The table came from immunoSEQ multiplex PCR; TCRdb's copy has only in-frame clones and leaves some out. The sample holds 110,000 to 150,000 clones, roughly 92% seen once. The sequencing here drew on peripheral blood, taken on day 0 of AZD1222 vaccination. Receptor source: an adult in good health.

The chain combines TRBV6-1 with TRBJ2-6; the D gene is possibly TRBD2 (6 bases). Between the trimmed V and J ends, which lost 2 bases and 2 bases, there was a span of 10 bases. The length of the CDR3 is 16 residues. Germline V gives CDR1 MNHNS, CDR2 SASEGT. For the CDR3, the DNA is TGTGCCAGCAGTGAAAGTCGGAGGGCTGGGGCCAACGTCCTGACTTTC. Translated: CASSESRRAGANVLTF.

The chain is built from TRBV28 and TRBJ2-1; D not certain. Germline CDR1 MDHEN, CDR2 SYDVKM. This CDR3 region has 12 residues. Between the trimmed V and J ends, which lost 6 bases and 6 bases, there was a span of 9 bases. The CDR3 region is CASSLTSNEQFF. In DNA, the CDR3 is TGTGCCAGCAGCCTGACCTCCAATGAGCAGTTCTTC.

The J gene is TRBJ1-4, the V gene TRBV28, with D possibly TRBD1 on 5 matching bases. Germline V gene data show CDR1 as MDHEN and CDR2 as SYDVKM. The CDR3 has 15 amino acids. V dropped 7 bases and J dropped 6 bases, with 18 bases sitting between them. CDR3 sequence reads: CASTFRDGGYEKLFF. DNA for the CDR3: TGTGCCAGCACTTTCCGGGACGGGGGTTATGAAAAACTGTTTTTT.

This chain uses TRBV2 with TRBJ2-5; 8 bases are a match to TRBD2. This CDR3 has 16 residues. Germline CDR1 SNHLY, CDR2 FYNNEI. V lost 3 bases and J lost 4; bases outside the gene matches: 10. The CDR3 region is CASSDLGRAGGETQYF. The CDR3 DNA reads TGTGCCAGCAGTGATTTGGGTAGGGCGGGGGGAGAGACCCAGTACTTC. The full variable domain, completed using reference TRBV2 and TRBJ2-5, is EPEVTQTPSHQVTQMGQEVILRCVPISNHLYFYWYRQILGQKVEFLVSFYNNEISEKSEIFDDQFSVERPDGSNFTLKIRSTKLEDSAMYFCASSDLGRAGGETQYFGPGTRLLVL.

This clone was observed once. The chain combines TRBV19 with TRBJ2-2; a possible D gene is TRBD1 (6 bases). Germline loops: CDR1 LNHDA, CDR2 SQIVND (reference sequence). V gave up 3 bases and J gave up 3 bases, with 11 bases separating them. This CDR3 spans 15 amino acids. The CDR3 loop is CASSISQGHTGELFF. The CDR3 DNA follows: TGTGCCAGTAGTATTTCTCAGGGGCACACCGGGGAGCTGTTTTTT.

The chain uses TRBV7-2 and TRBJ2-1, with D perhaps TRBD2 (6 bases). The CDR3 covers 16 residues. CDR1 is SGHTA and CDR2 is FQGNSA in the germline V gene. V lost 4 bases and J lost 4, with 17 bases in between. The DNA for the CDR3 is TGTGCCAGCAGCTACTCCCTTGGGCGGGGTTACAATGAGCAGTTCTTC. Protein product: CASSYSLGRGYNEQFF.

CDR3: CASSPQGRTNEKLFF. CDR3 bases: TGTGCCAGTAGCCCACAGGGAAGAACTAATGAAAAACTGTTTTTT. This chain uses TRBV19 with TRBJ1-4; D perhaps matches TRBD1 (6 bases). Germline V gene sequence: CDR1 LNHDA, CDR2 SQIVND (reference sequence). This CDR3 is 15 amino acids long. V was trimmed by 6 bases and J by 1 base, leaving 12 bases between them.

This clone occurred a few times. This chain joins TRBV5-1 and TRBJ1-1; TRBD1 agrees at 9 bases. The germline V gene encodes CDR1 SGHRS and CDR2 YFSETQ. CDR3 length equals 13 residues. The V and J ends lost 8 bases and 1 base, in that order; junction bases with no gene match: 3. The CDR3 loop reads CASSQGANTEAFF. CDR3 DNA: TGCGCCAGTTCACAGGGGGCGAACACTGAAGCTTTCTTT.

The J gene is TRBJ2-6, the V gene TRBV6-6; TRBD1 agrees at 7 bases. CDR1 and CDR2 from the germline V gene are MNHNY and SVGAGI (reference sequence). The trim removed 5 bases at V and 0 bases at J, leaving 7 bases unmatched. The CDR3 totals 17 residues. CDR3 sequence reads: CASSRDSFISGANVLTF. The CDR3 region has the DNA TGTGCCAGCAGTCGGGACAGCTTTATCTCTGGGGCCAACGTCCTGACTTTC.

The chain links TRBV7-3 to TRBJ2-3; unclear D gene. This CDR3 has 13 residues. Germline-derived CDR1 and CDR2 are SGHTA and FQGTGA. V lost 1 base and J 5 bases, leaving 7 bases between the germline ends. Written as DNA, the CDR3 is TGTGCCAGCAGCTTAAATCCCGGAGATACGCAGTATTTT. Encoded protein: CASSLNPGDTQYF.

The gene calls are TRBV5-6 and TRBJ2-7; D is ambiguous. CDR3 length equals 11 residues. Germline V gives CDR1 SGHDT, CDR2 YYEEEE. V shed 1 base and J shed 7 bases, with 6 bases lying between them. The CDR3, as DNA: TGTGCCAGCAGCTTGTATCGGGAGCAGTACTTC. Translated, it gives CASSLYREQYF.

This rearrangement joins TRBV5-4 to TRBJ1-2; 9 bases are shared with TRBD1. Germline V gene lookup returns CDR1 SGHNT and CDR2 YYREEE (reference sequence). Unmatched junction bases numbered 8, after V lost 3 bases and J lost 8 bases. The CDR3 runs to 14 residues. This chain's CDR3 is CASSSRGQGKGYTF. CDR3 DNA sequence: TGTGCCAGCAGCTCTCGAGGACAGGGGAAGGGCTACACCTTC.

The rearrangement joins TRBV27 to TRBJ1-5; D ambiguous. CDR1 and CDR2 from the germline V gene are MNHEY and SMNVEV (reference sequence). This CDR3 has 15 residues. With 5 bases removed from V and 0 bases from J, the gap between germline ends came to 11 bases. CDR3: CASSPFLYSNQPQHF. The CDR3 DNA is TGTGCCAGCAGTCCTTTCCTTTATAGCAATCAGCCCCAGCATTTT.

V is TRBV5-6 and J is TRBJ1-2, with D unclear. Germline CDR1 SGHDT, CDR2 YYEEEE. V lost 4 bases and J 4 bases, leaving 11 bases between the germline ends. This CDR3 spans 13 amino acids. The CDR3 DNA follows: TGTGCCAGCAGCCCAGGAGGGTCCTATGGCTACACCTTC. Its translation is CASSPGGSYGYTF.

The chain couples TRBV11-1 to TRBJ2-5, with 12 nucleotides matching TRBD2. Germline CDR1 is SGHAT and CDR2 is FQDESV (reference sequence). The J segment lost 5 bases and the V segment lost 5 bases, leaving 9 bases of the junction unmatched. CDR3 size: 16 residues. The CDR3 protein is CASSLRTSGKGETQYF. CDR3 sequence (DNA): TGTGCCAGCAGCCTAAGGACTAGCGGGAAGGGGGAGACCCAGTACTTC.

The V gene is TRBV3-1 (or the pseudogene TRBV3-2), the J gene TRBJ1-4; the match to TRBD1 covers 10 bases. The germline V gene encodes CDR1 LGHDT and CDR2 YNNKEL (reference sequence). CDR3 length: 17 residues. V shed 3 bases and J 2 bases; nucleotides not matched to a gene: 6. This CDR3 reads CASSQRTGGFTNEKLFF. Written as DNA, the CDR3 is TGTGCCAGCAGCCAGCGGACAGGGGGGTTCACTAATGAAAAACTGTTTTTT.

This chain joins TRBV14 and TRBJ1-3; D remains ambiguous. The CDR3 extends over 15 amino acids. Trimming stripped 1 base from V and 0 bases from J, with 7 bases between. Germline lookup yields CDR1 SGHDN and CDR2 FVKESK. This CDR3 reads CASSQGHSSGNTIYF. The CDR3 DNA follows: TGTGCCAGCAGCCAAGGGCACAGCTCTGGAAACACCATATATTTT.

The chain employs TRBV11-2 and TRBJ2-3; D is ambiguous. Germline V gene sequence: CDR1 SGHAT, CDR2 FQNNGV. The CDR3 runs 14 residues. V was trimmed by 2 bases and J by 5 bases, leaving 11 bases between them. CDR3 sequence reads: CASSLSSLGDTQYF. The CDR3 DNA follows: TGTGCCAGCAGCTTAAGCAGCTTGGGAGATACGCAGTATTTT.

The rearrangement uses TRBV11-2 and TRBJ1-1; possibly TRBD1 for D (5 bases). CDR1 SGHAT and CDR2 FQNNGV come from the germline V gene. V was cut by 5 bases and J by 5 bases, with 18 bases left in between. CDR3 length equals 15 residues. The CDR3 loop reads CASSLGLWTGTEAFF. CDR3 nucleotide sequence: TGTGCCAGCAGCCTGGGACTTTGGACGGGGACTGAAGCTTTCTTT.

The rearrangement joins TRBV19 to TRBJ2-7; TRBD1 is a possible D gene (6 bases). The length of the CDR3 is 14 residues. The germline V gene has CDR1 LNHDA and CDR2 SQIVND (reference sequence). The V and J ends lost 4 bases and 2 bases respectively, with 12 bases between them. The CDR3 here is CASSTRDTAYEQYF. DNA of the CDR3: TGTGCCAGTAGTACCCGGGACACGGCCTACGAGCAGTACTTC.

The genes are TRBV6-5 and TRBJ1-3; the D is unclear. Trimming shortened V by 6 bases and J by 0 bases, and 12 bases separated the two germline ends. Germline V gene data show CDR1 as MNHEY and CDR2 as SVGAGI. The CDR3 extends over 15 amino acids. The CDR3 coding sequence is TGTGCCAGCAGCTCCAAGCCGAGCTCTGGAAACACCATATATTTT. Its translation: CASSSKPSSGNTIYF.

The V call is TRBV6-2 or TRBV6-3, the J call TRBJ2-1; D is undetermined. This CDR3 has 15 residues. The V gene lost 6 bases and the J gene lost 1 base, with 13 bases spanning the gap. Germline V gene data show CDR1 as MNHEY and CDR2 as SVGEGT. The CDR3 DNA follows: TGTGCCAGCAGCCTACCTGGAAAATCCTACAATGAGCAGTTCTTC. Protein: CASSLPGKSYNEQFF.